This record covers a single T cell receptor beta chain. Its antigen is not known. These data come from a study of shared clonotypes between healthy human individuals. Study conclusions and caveats: Sampling covered blood only; tissue repertoires likely differ. Relative to memory subsets, naive subsets generally showed larger estimated richness.

The germline CDR1 and CDR2 sequences are SNHLY and FYNNEI. V lost 6 bases and J 6 bases, leaving 17 bases between the germline ends. This CDR3 region has 14 residues. Data came from immunoSEQ multiplex PCR; TCRdb stores just in-frame clones and leaves some out. The sample records roughly 1,500,000 clones, around 98% being singletons. Only Caucasian adults living in Nashville, Tennessee served as donors. The receptor was derived from a man aged 25-45 years in good health. This sequence joins TRBV2 and TRBJ1-1; D possibly corresponds to TRBD1 (6 bases). Sequenced input: naive CD4+ T cells sorted from blood. Documented subset: CD45RA+ positively selected. CDR3 in amino acids: CASRMEGGTAEAFF. CDR3 in DNA: TGTGCCAGCAGGATGGAAGGGGGAACGGCTGAAGCTTTCTTT.